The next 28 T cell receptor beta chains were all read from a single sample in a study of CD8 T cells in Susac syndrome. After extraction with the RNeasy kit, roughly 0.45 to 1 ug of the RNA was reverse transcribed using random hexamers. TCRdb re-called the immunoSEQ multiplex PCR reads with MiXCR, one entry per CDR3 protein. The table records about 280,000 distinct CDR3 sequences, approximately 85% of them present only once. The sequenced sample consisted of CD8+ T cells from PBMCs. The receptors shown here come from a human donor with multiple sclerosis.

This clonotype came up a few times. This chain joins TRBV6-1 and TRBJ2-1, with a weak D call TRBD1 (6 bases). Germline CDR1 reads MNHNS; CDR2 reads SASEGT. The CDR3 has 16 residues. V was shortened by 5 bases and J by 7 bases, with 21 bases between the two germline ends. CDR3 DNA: TGTGCCAGCAGTAAATTGCGGTTAGGGGGATATAATGAGCAGTTCTTC. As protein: CASSKLRLGGYNEQFF.

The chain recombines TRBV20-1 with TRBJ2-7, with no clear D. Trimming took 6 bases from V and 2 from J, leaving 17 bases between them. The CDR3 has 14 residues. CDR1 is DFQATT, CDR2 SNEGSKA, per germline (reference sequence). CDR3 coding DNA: TGCAGTGCCCCCGACTGGAATATGCCCTACGAGCAGTACTTC. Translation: CSAPDWNMPYEQYF.

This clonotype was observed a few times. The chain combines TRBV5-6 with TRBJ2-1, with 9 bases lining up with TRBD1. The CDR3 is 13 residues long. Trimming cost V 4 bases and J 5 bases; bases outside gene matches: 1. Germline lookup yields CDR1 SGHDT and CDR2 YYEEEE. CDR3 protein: CASSGDRDNEQFF. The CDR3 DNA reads TGTGCCAGCAGCGGGGACAGGGACAATGAGCAGTTCTTC.

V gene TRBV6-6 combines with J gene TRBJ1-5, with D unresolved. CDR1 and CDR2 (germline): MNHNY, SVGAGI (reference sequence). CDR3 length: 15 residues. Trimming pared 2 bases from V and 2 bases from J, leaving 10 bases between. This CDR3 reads CASSYPQWRNQPQHF. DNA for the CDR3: TGTGCCAGCAGTTACCCACAGTGGCGCAATCAGCCCCAGCATTTT.

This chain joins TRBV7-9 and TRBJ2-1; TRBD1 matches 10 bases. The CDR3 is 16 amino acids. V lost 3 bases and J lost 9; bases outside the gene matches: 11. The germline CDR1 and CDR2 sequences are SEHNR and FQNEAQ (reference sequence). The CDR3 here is CASSFKGQGSKGEQFF. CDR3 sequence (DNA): TGTGCCAGCAGCTTTAAGGGACAGGGGTCGAAGGGTGAGCAGTTCTTC.

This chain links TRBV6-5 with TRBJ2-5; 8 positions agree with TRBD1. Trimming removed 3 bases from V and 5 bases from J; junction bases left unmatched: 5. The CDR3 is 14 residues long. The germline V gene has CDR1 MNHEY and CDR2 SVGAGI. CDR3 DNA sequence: TGTGCCAGCAGTTATACAGGGGGATGGGAGACCCAGTACTTC. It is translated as CASSYTGGWETQYF.

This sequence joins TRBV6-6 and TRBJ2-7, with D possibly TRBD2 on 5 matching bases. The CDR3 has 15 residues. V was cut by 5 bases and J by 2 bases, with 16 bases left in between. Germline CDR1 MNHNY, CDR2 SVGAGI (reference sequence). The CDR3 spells CASSPPGPGTYEQYF. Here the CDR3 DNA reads TGTGCCAGCAGTCCCCCCGGCCCCGGGACCTACGAGCAGTACTTC.

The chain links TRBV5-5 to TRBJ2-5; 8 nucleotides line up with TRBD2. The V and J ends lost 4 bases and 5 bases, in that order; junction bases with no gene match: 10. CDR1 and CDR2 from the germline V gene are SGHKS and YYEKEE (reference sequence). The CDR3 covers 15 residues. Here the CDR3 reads CASSETAGGGETQYF. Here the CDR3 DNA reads TGTGCCAGCAGCGAGACGGCGGGAGGAGGGGAGACCCAGTACTTC.

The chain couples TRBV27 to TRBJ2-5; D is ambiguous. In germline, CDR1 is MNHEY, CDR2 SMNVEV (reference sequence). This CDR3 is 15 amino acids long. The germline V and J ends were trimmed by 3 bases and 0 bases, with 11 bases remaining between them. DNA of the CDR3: TGTGCCAGCAGTTTGCATAATCCGTACCAAGAGACCCAGTACTTC. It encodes CASSLHNPYQETQYF.

CDR3 nucleotides: TGTGCCTGGAGTGCCCAGGGGTCTGAGCAGTTCTTC. Translating it yields CAWSAQGSEQFF. The gene calls are TRBV30 and TRBJ2-1, with D perhaps TRBD1 (6 bases). CDR1 and CDR2 from the germline V gene are GTSNPN and SVGIG (reference sequence). This CDR3 region has 12 residues. Trimming left V 1 base short and J 9 bases short, with 10 bases between.

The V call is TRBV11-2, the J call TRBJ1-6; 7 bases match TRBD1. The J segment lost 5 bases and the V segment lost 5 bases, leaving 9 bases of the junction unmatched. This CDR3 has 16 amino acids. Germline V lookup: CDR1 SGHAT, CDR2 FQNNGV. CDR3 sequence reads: CASSPPGQANNSPLHF. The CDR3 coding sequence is TGTGCCAGCAGCCCCCCCGGACAGGCCAATAATTCACCCCTCCACTTT.

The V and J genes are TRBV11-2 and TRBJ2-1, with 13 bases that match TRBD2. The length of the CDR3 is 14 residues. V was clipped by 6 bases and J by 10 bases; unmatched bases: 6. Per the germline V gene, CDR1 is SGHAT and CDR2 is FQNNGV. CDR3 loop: CASRRLAGGQEQFF. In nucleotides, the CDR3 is TGTGCCAGCAGGAGACTAGCGGGAGGACAGGAGCAGTTCTTC.

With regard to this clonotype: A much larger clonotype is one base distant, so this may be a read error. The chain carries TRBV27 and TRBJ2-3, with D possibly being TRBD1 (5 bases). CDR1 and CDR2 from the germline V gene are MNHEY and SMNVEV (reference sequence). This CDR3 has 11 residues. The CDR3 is CASSYTGTQYF. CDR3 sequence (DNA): TGTGCCAGCAGCTACACAGGTACGCAGTATTTT.

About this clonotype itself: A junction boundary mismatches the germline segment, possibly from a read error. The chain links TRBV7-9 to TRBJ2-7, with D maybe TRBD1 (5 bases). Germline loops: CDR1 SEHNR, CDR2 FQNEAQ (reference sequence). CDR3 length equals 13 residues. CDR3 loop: CASSPTDSHEQYF. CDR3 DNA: TGTGCCAGCAGCCCGACAGACTCCCACGAGCAGTACTTC. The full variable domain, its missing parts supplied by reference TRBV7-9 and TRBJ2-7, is DTGVSQNPRHKITKRGQNVTFRCDPISEHNRLYWYRQTLGQGPEFLTYFQNEAQLEKSRLLSDRFSAERPKGSFSTLEIQRTEQGDSAMYLCASSPTDSHEQYFGPGTRLTVT.

The CDR3 spells CASSQGATNEKLFF. The CDR3 DNA sequence: TGTGCCAGCAGTCAGGGGGCAACTAATGAAAAACTGTTTTTT. The chain employs TRBV27 and TRBJ1-4; 7 bases map to TRBD1. Trimming cost V 5 bases and J 0 bases; bases outside gene matches: 0. The CDR3 is 14 residues long. Germline-derived CDR1 and CDR2 are MNHEY and SMNVEV (reference sequence). The entire variable domain, with the rest obtained from reference TRBV27 and TRBJ1-4, is as follows: EAQVTQNPRYLITVTGKKLTVTCSQNMNHEYMSWYRQDPGLGLRQIYYSMNVEVTDKGDVPEGYKVSRKEKRNFPLILESPSPNQTSLYFCASSQGATNEKLFFGSGTQLSVL.

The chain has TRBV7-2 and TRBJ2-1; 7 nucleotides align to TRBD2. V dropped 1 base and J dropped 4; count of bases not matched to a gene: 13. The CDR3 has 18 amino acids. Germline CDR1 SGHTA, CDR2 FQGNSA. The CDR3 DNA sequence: TGTGCCAGCAGCTTAGATTCTGGCCCTGGACTAGGTTACAATGAGCAGTTCTTC. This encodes CASSLDSGPGLGYNEQFF.

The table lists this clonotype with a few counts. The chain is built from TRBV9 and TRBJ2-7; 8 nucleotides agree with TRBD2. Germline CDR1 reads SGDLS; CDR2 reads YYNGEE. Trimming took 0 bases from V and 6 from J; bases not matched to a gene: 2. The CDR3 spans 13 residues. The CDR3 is CASSVGAGGEQYF. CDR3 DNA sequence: TGTGCCAGCAGCGTAGGGGCGGGGGGCGAGCAGTACTTC.

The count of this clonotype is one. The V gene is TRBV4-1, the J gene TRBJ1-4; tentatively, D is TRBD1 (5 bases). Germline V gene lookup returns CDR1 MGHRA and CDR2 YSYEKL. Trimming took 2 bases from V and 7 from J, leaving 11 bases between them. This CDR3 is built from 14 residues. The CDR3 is CASSQQGGGEKLFF. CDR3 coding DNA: TGCGCCAGCAGCCAACAGGGAGGTGGTGAAAAACTGTTTTTT.

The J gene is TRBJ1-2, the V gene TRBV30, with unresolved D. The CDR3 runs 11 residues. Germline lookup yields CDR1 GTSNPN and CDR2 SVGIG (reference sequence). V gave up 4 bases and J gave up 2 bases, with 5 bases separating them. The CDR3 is CAWNGNYGYTF. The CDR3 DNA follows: TGTGCCTGGAATGGGAACTATGGCTACACCTTC. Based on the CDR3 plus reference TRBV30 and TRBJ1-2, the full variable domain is SQTIHQWPATLVQPVGSPLSLECTVEGTSNPNLYWYRQAAGRGLQLLFYSVGIGQISSEVPQNLSASRPQDRQFILSSKKLLLSDSGFYLCAWNGNYGYTFGSGTRLTVV.

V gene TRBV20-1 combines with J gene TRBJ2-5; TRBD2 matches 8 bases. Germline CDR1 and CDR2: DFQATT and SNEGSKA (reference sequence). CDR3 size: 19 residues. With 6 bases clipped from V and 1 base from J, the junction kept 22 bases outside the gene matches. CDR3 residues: CSAENANNPGLAVQETQYF. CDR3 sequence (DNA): TGCAGTGCCGAGAACGCGAATAATCCCGGACTAGCCGTCCAAGAGACCCAGTACTTC.

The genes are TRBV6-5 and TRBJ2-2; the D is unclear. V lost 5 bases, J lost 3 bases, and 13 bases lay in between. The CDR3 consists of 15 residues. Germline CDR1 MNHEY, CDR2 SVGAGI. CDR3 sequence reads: CASSPQPVYTGELFF. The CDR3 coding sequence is TGTGCCAGCAGTCCTCAACCTGTATACACCGGGGAGCTGTTTTTT.

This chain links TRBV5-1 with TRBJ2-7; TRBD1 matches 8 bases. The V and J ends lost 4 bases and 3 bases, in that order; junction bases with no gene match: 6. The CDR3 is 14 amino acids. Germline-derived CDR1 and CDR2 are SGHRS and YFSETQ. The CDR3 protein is CASSERQGNYEQYF. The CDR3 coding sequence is TGCGCCAGCAGCGAAAGACAGGGGAACTACGAGCAGTACTTC.

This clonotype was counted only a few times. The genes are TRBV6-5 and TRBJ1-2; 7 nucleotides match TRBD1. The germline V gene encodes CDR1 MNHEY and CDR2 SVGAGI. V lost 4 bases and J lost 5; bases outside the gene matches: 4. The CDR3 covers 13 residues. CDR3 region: CASSSGQTYGYTF. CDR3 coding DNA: TGTGCCAGCAGTTCGGGACAGACTTATGGCTACACCTTC.

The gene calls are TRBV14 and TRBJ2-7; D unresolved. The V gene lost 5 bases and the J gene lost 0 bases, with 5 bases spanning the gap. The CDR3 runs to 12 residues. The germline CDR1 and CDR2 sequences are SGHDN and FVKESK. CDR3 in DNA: TGTGCCAGCAGCATAGTCTCCTACGAGCAGTACTTC. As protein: CASSIVSYEQYF.

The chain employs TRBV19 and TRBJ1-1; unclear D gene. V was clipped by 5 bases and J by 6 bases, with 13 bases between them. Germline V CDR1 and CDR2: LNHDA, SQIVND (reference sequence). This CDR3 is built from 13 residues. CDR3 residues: CASSPLPTSEAFF. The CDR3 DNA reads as TGTGCCAGTAGTCCCTTACCGACATCTGAAGCTTTCTTT.

The CDR3 DNA is TGCAGTGCTTCGACAGGGTTGGACGAGCAGTACTTC. Protein product: CSASTGLDEQYF. This chain connects TRBV20-1 to TRBJ2-7, with 7 bases identical to TRBD1. J gave up 5 bases and V 5 bases, and 6 bases lay outside the gene matches. Germline loops: CDR1 DFQATT, CDR2 SNEGSKA (reference sequence). The length of the CDR3 is 12 residues.

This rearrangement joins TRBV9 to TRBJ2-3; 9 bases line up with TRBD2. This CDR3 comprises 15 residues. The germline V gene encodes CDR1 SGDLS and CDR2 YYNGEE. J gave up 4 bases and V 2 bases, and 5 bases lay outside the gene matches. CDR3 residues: CASSVSSGRADTQYF. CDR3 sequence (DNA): TGTGCCAGCAGCGTTAGTAGCGGGAGAGCAGATACGCAGTATTTT.

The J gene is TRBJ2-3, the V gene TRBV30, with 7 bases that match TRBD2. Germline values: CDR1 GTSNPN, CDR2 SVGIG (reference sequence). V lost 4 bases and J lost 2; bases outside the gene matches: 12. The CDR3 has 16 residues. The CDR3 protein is CAWTTLLERDTDTQYF. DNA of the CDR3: TGTGCCTGGACGACATTATTGGAGCGGGACACAGATACGCAGTATTTT.